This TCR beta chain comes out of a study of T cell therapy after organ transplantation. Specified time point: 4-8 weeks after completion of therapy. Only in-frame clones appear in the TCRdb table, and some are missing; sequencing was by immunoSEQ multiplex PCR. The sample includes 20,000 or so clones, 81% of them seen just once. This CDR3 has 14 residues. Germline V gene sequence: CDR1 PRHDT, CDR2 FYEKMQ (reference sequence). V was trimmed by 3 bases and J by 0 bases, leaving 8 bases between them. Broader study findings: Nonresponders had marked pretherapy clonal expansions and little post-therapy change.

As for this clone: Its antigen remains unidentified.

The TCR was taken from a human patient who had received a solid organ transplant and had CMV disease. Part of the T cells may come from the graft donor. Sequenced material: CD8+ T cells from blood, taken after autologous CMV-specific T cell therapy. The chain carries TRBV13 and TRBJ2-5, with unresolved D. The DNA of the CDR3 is TGTGCCAGCAGCTTTCCCACCGACCAAGAGACCCAGTACTTC. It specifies CASSFPTDQETQYF.